This TCR beta chain is drawn from a study of T cells in Graves' hyperthyroidism and ophthalmopathy. TCR beta CDR3 sequences were amplified from RNA transcripts. TCR CDR3 regions were first amplified by RT-PCR with HTBI primers. Each CDR3 protein gets one entry after TCRdb re-called the multiplex PCR reads with MiXCR. Of 350,000 or so distinct CDR3 sequences in the sample, around a sixth are singletons; the top ten hold about half. Graves' hyperthyroidism qualified as stable when ophthalmopathy did not progress within 18 months. Patients aged 18 to 65 with hyperthyroidism were newly diagnosed, with duration under 2 months. Fresh peripheral blood, 7.5 to 10 ml, yielded the PBMCs. Ten or more counts support this clonotype. This receptor was identified in a woman aged 50 to 65 with Graves' hyperthyroidism. The sample was blood.

Here the CDR3 reads CASNPGRGTYYGYTF. The CDR3 DNA reads TGTGCCAGCAATCCAGGTCGGGGGACCTACTATGGCTACACCTTC. The chain is built from TRBV5-6 and TRBJ1-2; a possible D gene is TRBD1 (5 bases). Germline V gives CDR1 SGHDT, CDR2 YYEEEE. Between the trimmed V and J ends, which lost 6 bases and 3 bases, there was a span of 18 bases. This CDR3 region has 15 residues.